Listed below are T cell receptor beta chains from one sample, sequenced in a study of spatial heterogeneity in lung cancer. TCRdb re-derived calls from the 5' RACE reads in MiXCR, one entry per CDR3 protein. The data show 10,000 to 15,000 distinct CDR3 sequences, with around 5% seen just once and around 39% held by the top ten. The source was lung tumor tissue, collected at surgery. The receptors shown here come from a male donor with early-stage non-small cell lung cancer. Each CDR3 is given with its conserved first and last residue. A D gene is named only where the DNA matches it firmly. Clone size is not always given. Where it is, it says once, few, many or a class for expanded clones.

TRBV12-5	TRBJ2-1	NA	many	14	CASGPGHGNNEQFF	TGTGCTAGTGGCCCGGGACACGGAAACAATGAGCAGTTCTTC
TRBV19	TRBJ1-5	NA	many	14	CASSGPYSNQPQHF	TGTGCCAGTAGTGGGCCTTATAGCAATCAGCCCCAGCATTTT
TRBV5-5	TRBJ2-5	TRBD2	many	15	CASSDSGRNRETQYF	TGTGCCAGCAGTGATAGCGGGAGGAATAGAGAGACCCAGTACTTC
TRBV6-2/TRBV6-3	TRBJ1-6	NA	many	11	CASSHGPELHF	TGTGCCAGCAGCCACGGGCCTGAGCTCCACTTT
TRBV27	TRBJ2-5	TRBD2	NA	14	CASSFLGGEETQYF	TGTGCCAGCAGTTTCTTGGGGGGGGAAGAGACCCAGTACTTC
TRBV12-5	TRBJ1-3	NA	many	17	CASGLNTELDSGNTIYF	TGTGCTAGTGGTTTGAACACAGAACTCGACTCTGGAAACACCATATATTTT
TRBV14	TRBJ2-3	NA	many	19	CASSQDGTGRALGTDTQYF	TGTGCCAGCAGCCAAGATGGTACCGGGAGAGCCCTGGGGACAGATACGCAGTATTTT
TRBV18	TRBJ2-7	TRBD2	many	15	CASSPRGGGADEQYF	TGTGCCAGCTCACCACGAGGCGGGGGGGCCGACGAGCAGTACTTC
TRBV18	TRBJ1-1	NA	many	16	CASSPIRVAMNTEAFF	TGTGCCAGCTCACCTATTCGGGTAGCTATGAACACTGAAGCTTTCTTT
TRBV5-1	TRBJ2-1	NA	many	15	CASSLRGLDVDEQFF	TGCGCCAGCAGCTTACGGGGTTTGGATGTGGATGAGCAGTTCTTC
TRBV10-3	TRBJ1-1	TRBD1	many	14	CAITRTGSDTEAFF	TGTGCCATCACCCGGACAGGGTCGGACACTGAAGCTTTCTTT
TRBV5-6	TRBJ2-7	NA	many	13	CASSTTVSYEQYF	TGTGCCAGCAGCACGACAGTCTCCTACGAGCAGTACTTC
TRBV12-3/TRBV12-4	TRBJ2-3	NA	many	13	CASKFGITDTQYF	TGTGCCAGCAAGTTTGGGATCACAGATACGCAGTATTTT
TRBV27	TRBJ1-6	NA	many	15	CASRRVNDYNSPLHF	TGTGCCAGCAGGCGGGTGAACGATTATAATTCACCCCTCCACTTT
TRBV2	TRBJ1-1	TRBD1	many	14	CASSGWTGFGEAFF	TGTGCCAGCAGTGGGTGGACAGGGTTCGGTGAAGCTTTCTTT
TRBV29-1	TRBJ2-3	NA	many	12	CSVVGDTDTQYF	TGCAGCGTTGTAGGGGATACAGATACGCAGTATTTT
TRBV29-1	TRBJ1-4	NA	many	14	CSVVTDATNEKLFF	TGCAGCGTTGTGACCGACGCAACTAATGAAAAACTGTTTTTT
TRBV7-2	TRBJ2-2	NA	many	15	CASTLRAGEAGELFF	TGTGCCAGCACCTTACGGGCGGGCGAGGCCGGGGAGCTGTTTTTT
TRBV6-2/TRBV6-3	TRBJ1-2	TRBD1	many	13	CAGRQGNSYGYTF	TGTGCCGGAAGACAGGGGAATTCCTATGGCTACACCTTC
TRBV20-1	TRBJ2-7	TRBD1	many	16	CSAVPVSGGSAYEQYF	TGCAGTGCTGTCCCAGTCTCAGGGGGTAGCGCCTACGAGCAGTACTTC
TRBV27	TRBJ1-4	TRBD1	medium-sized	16	CASSLSRGIANEKLFF	TGTGCCAGCAGTTTAAGCAGGGGGATTGCTAATGAAAAACTGTTTTTT
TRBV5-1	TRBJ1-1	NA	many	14	CASSFDPLDTEAFF	TGCGCCAGCAGCTTTGACCCACTCGACACTGAAGCTTTCTTT
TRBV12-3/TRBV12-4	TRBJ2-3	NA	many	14	CASSPSGGTDTQYF	TGTGCCAGCAGTCCCAGCGGCGGCACAGATACGCAGTATTTT